This T cell receptor (beta chain) was profiled in a study of radiotherapy plus CTLA-4 blockade in lung cancer. Study at large: An objective response was seen in 15% to 20% of patients, and disease control in 25% to 40%.

Using immunoSEQ multiplex PCR, the repertoire was profiled, and TCRdb retains in-frame clones only, with some absent. The sample lists about 55,000 clones, about 80% occurring once. General study results and limits: Some TCR clones had been derived from tumors. These clones expanded in peripheral blood after radiotherapy plus ipilimumab. Alongside interferon-beta, early blood T cell clone dynamics were reportedly the best predictor of response.

The CDR3 is 13 residues long. CDR1 is SGHDN and CDR2 is FVKESK in the germline V gene. V lost 8 bases to trimming and J lost 5 bases, with 12 bases between them. This clone was detected once. Its cognate antigen is unknown. This receptor was identified in a human donor with non-small cell lung cancer whose response to radiotherapy plus ipilimumab could not be evaluated. This specimen was peripheral blood, taken from a patient treated with radiotherapy plus ipilimumab. The V gene is TRBV14, the J gene TRBJ2-2; a possible D gene is TRBD1 (5 bases). The CDR3 bases are TGTGCCAGCGGACCCCACAGGACCGGGGAGCTGTTTTTT. Its translation: CASGPHRTGELFF.